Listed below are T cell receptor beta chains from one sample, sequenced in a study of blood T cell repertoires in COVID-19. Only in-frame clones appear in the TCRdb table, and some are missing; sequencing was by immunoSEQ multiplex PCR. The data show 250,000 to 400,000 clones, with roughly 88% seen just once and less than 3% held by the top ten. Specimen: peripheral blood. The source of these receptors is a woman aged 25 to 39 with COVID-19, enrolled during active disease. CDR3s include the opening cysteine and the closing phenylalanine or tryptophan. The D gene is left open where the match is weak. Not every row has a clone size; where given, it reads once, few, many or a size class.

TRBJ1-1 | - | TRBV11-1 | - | TGTGCCAGCAGCTTAGGGGGCCCTGAAGCTTTCTTT | CASSLGGPEAFF
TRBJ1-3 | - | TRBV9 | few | TGTGCCAGCAGCGGGGACAACGGAAACACCATATATTTT | CASSGDNGNTIYF
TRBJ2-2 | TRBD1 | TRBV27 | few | TGTGCCAGCAGTTTTCTCGACAGGGCCGATACCGGGGAGCTGTTTTTT | CASSFLDRADTGELFF
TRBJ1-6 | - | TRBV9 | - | TGTGCCAGCAGCGTAGGAATGGAGTCCTATTCACCCCTCCACTTT | CASSVGMESYSPLHF
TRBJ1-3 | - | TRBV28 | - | TGTGCCAGCAGGGGGGGGAACTCTGGAAACACCATATATTTT | CASRGGNSGNTIYF
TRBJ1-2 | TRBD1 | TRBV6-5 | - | TGTGCCAGCAGTTTCGGGACAGGGTGGGAGGGCTATGGCTACACCTTC | CASSFGTGWEGYGYTF
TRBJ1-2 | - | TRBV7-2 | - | TGTGCCAGCAGCCAGAGGGTTGGCTACACCTTC | CASSQRVGYTF
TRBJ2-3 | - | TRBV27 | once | TGTGCCAGCGGCCATGGTGGGTACTACGGCACAGATACGCAGTATTTT | CASGHGGYYGTDTQYF
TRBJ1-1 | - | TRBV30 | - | TGTGCCTGGAGCAGGGGTCTTAACCCGCCTAACACTGAAGCTTTCTTT | CAWSRGLNPPNTEAFF
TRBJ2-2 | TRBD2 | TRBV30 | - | TGTGCCTGGAATCGGGAGGGCGGGGAGCTGTTTTTT | CAWNREGGELFF
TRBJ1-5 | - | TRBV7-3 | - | TGTGCCAGCAGCCAAGCCGGGACAACAAGGAGCAGCAATCAGCCCCAGCATTTT | CASSQAGTTRSSNQPQHF
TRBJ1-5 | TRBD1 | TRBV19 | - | TGTGCCAGTAGTTTGACAGGGCTCGGCAATCAGCCCCAGCATTTT | CASSLTGLGNQPQHF
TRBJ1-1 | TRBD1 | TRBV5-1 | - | TGCGCCAGCGCCGGACAGGGGATCCACCCGATGAACACTGAAGCTTTCTTT | CASAGQGIHPMNTEAFF
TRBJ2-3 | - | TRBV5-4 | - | TGTGCCAGCAGCTCTTGGGCGGGGGCTGATACGCAGTATTTT | CASSSWAGADTQYF
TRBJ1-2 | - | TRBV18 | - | TGTGCCAGCTCACCATCCGGGACTGACTATGGCTACACCTTC | CASSPSGTDYGYTF
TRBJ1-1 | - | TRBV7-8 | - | TGTGCCAGCAGCGTGCAGGGGAGAAACACTGAAGCTTTCTTT | CASSVQGRNTEAFF
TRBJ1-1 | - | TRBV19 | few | TGTGCCAGTAGTATAGGGGTAAGCGCTGAAGCTTTCTTT | CASSIGVSAEAFF
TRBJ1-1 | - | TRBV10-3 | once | TGTGCCATCAGACAGGACCTTAACACTGAAGCTTTCTTT | CAIRQDLNTEAFF
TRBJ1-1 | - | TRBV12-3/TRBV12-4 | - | TGTGCCAGCTTTGGGGCGGAGAACACTGAAGCTTTCTTT | CASFGAENTEAFF
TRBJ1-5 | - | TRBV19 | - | TGTGCCAGTGCAGGGCATAGCAATCAGCCCCAGCATTTT | CASAGHSNQPQHF
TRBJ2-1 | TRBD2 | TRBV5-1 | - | TGCGCCAGCAGCCCCGGGACTAGCGATGAGCAGTTCTTC | CASSPGTSDEQFF
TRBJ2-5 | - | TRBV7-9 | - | TGTGCCAGCAGCTCCCGGTGGGAGCAGGAGGCGGAGACCCAGTACTTC | CASSSRWEQEAETQYF